The entry below gives a single T cell receptor beta chain sequence along with its context. Its antigen is as yet unknown. CDR1 SNHLY and CDR2 FYNNEI come from the germline V gene. Unmatched junction bases numbered 9, after V lost 6 bases and J lost 3 bases. The CDR3 loop spans 17 amino acids. Primers: 60 Vbeta forward and 13 Jbeta reverse. TCRdb's table, derived via immunoSEQ multiplex PCR, lists solely in-frame clones and lacks some. The sample has some 110,000 clones, roughly 71% seen once. This entry comes from a study of cytomegalovirus exposure and HLA in healthy donors. Overall study context: The study placed approximately 78% of its approximately 400 genotyped donors in the Caucasian-associated ancestry cluster.

Whole-study findings and limits: Researchers reported that three CMV-associated chains were confirmed in vitro as CMV antigen-specific. Associated with HLA alleles at 0.05 false discovery rate in a later analysis were over 15,000 TCR beta sequences.

The chain uses TRBV2 and TRBJ2-3; TRBD2 matches 13 bases. This receptor was obtained from a woman in her forties or fifties in good health and CMV-seropositive. The sample comprised PBMCs. CDR3 sequence (DNA): TGTGCCAGCAGCGACCCGAGACTAGCGGGGGGAACAGATACGCAGTATTTT. Amino acid sequence: CASSDPRLAGGTDTQYF. The whole variable domain, remainder taken from reference TRBV2 and TRBJ2-3, is EPEVTQTPSHQVTQMGQEVILRCVPISNHLYFYWYRQILGQKVEFLVSFYNNEISEKSEIFDDQFSVERPDGSNFTLKIRSTKLEDSAMYFCASSDPRLAGGTDTQYFGPGTRLTVL.